The rows below give T cell receptor beta chains drawn from one sample of a study of cytomegalovirus exposure and HLA in healthy donors. Profiled with immunoSEQ multiplex PCR; TCRdb holds only in-frame clones, not every one. The sample has 130,000 or so clones, about 73% seen once. Source material: PBMCs. The receptors originated from a middle-aged woman in good health and CMV-seropositive. Each CDR3 is given with its conserved first and last residue. Each record gives: J gene, V gene, CDR3 length, clone size, D gene, CDR3 DNA, CDR3 protein. The D gene is left open where the match is weak. For some rows the clone size is stated as once, few or many, or as a class when expanded; others skip it.

>TRBJ2-4|TRBV30|14|-|TRBD1
TGTGCCTGGAGTGGTACAGGGGGTCAAAACATTCAGTACTTC
CAWSGTGGQNIQYF
>TRBJ1-2|TRBV23-1|16|once|-
TGCGCCAGCAGTCCGAAACTGGCCCGGGATCCCTATGGCTACACCTTC
CASSPKLARDPYGYTF
>TRBJ2-1|TRBV11-1|17|-|TRBD2
TGTGCCAGCAGCCCCGCTCTACTAGCGGGGGTTTACAATGAGCAGTTCTTC
CASSPALLAGVYNEQFF
>TRBJ2-1|TRBV4-3|16|-|TRBD1
TGCGCCAGCAGCCAAGACGGACAGGGGGCCTACAATGAGCAGTTCTTC
CASSQDGQGAYNEQFF
>TRBJ2-5|TRBV7-9|16|-|TRBD1
TGTGCCAGCAGTTACATCCCCGGACAGGGGGTTGAGACCCAGTACTTC
CASSYIPGQGVETQYF
>TRBJ1-3|TRBV9|14|few|-
TGTGCCAGCAGCGGCGGGGATTCTGGAAACACCATATATTTT
CASSGGDSGNTIYF
>TRBJ1-1|TRBV30|15|few|TRBD1
TGTGCCTGGAGACCCACCTCGACAGGGGCCCTGTCAGCTTTCTTT
CAWRPTSTGALSAFF
>TRBJ2-1|TRBV9|16|once|TRBD2
TGTGCCAGCAGCCCAACCGGGACTAGCCCATACAATGAGCAGTTCTTC
CASSPTGTSPYNEQFF
>TRBJ1-2|TRBV5-6|14|few|-
TGTGCCAGCAGCGAGGAGGCGCCTAACTATGGCTACACCTTC
CASSEEAPNYGYTF
>TRBJ2-4|TRBV4-3|15|few|TRBD2
TGCGCCAGCAGCCAAGCTAGCGGGAGGATGAACATTCAGTACTTC
CASSQASGRMNIQYF
>TRBJ2-5|TRBV4-1|14|-|-
TGCGCCAGCAGCGCTGATAACTTCCAAGAGACCCAGTACTTC
CASSADNFQETQYF
>TRBJ1-1|TRBV5-1|14|-|-
TGCGCCAGCAGCTCCTCGCCGGGGAACACTGAAGCTTTCTTT
CASSSSPGNTEAFF
>TRBJ2-3|TRBV10-3|15|-|TRBD2
TGTGCCATCAGGGGGACTAGCGGGACGGGCGATACGCAGTATTTT
CAIRGTSGTGDTQYF
>TRBJ1-5|TRBV28|14|-|-
TGTGCCAGCAGTTGGGCGGGAGGAGGGCAGCCCCAGCATTTT
CASSWAGGGQPQHF
>TRBJ1-1|TRBV28|12|-|-
TGTGCCAGCAGCCTCCGGAACACTGAAGCTTTCTTT
CASSLRNTEAFF
>TRBJ2-3|TRBV7-2|16|-|TRBD2
TGTGCCAGCAGCTCTAGCTGGACTAGTGGCACAGATACGCAGTATTTT
CASSSSWTSGTDTQYF
>TRBJ1-4|TRBV18|15|-|-
TGTGCCAGCTCACCAAGTAGGGGGAGTAATGAAAAACTGTTTTTT
CASSPSRGSNEKLFF
>TRBJ2-1|TRBV5-6|15|-|TRBD1
TGTGCCAGCAGCTTGAGGGACAGGTCCTACAATGAGCAGTTCTTC
CASSLRDRSYNEQFF
>TRBJ2-7|TRBV19|16|-|TRBD1
TGTGCCAGTAGTATAGATGGTGGGACAGGGCTCTACGAGCAGTACTTC
CASSIDGGTGLYEQYF
>TRBJ2-5|TRBV5-4|16|-|-
TGTGCCAGCAGCTATGACCCGAGGGGGTCCCAAGAGACCCAGTACTTC
CASSYDPRGSQETQYF
>TRBJ1-4|TRBV6-5|13|-|-
TGTGCCAGCAGTACGACCGGGACAACTAGGCTGTTTTTT
CASSTTGTTRLFF
>TRBJ2-1|TRBV4-2|15|many|TRBD1
TGTGCCAGCAGCCACGGGACAGGGGGCGTGAATGAGCAGTTCTTC
CASSHGTGGVNEQFF
>TRBJ1-5|TRBV7-2|16|once|TRBD1
TGTGCCAGCAGTCCGCGAAATGACAGGGCGGGGCAGCCCCAGCATTTT
CASSPRNDRAGQPQHF
>TRBJ1-2|TRBV19|14|-|TRBD1
TGTGCCAGTAGCCAAGACAGGGGTGGCTATGGCTACACCTTC
CASSQDRGGYGYTF
>TRBJ1-1|TRBV6-5|16|-|TRBD1
TGTGCCAGCAGTTACGGGTCAGGGGGTTTGAACACTGAAGCTTTCTTT
CASSYGSGGLNTEAFF
>TRBJ2-2|TRBV9|16|-|TRBD2
TGTGCCAGCAGCGGGGGAGCGGGAGGGAGAACCGGGGAGCTGTTTTTT
CASSGGAGGRTGELFF
>TRBJ1-2|TRBV6-4|19|few|TRBD1
TGTGCCAGCAGTGGTTACCATTGGACAGGGGAGGGGTGGATCTATGGCTACACCTTC
CASSGYHWTGEGWIYGYTF
>TRBJ1-4|TRBV6-6|16|-|-
TGTGCCAGCAGTAATCCTCGCAGTGCAACTAATGAAAAACTGTTTTTT
CASSNPRSATNEKLFF
>TRBJ2-5|TRBV5-8|16|once|TRBD2
TGTGCCAGCAGCCTAGGACTAGCGGGGGGCCAAGAGACCCAGTACTTC
CASSLGLAGGQETQYF
>TRBJ2-4|TRBV30|16|-|TRBD2
TGTGCCTGGAGTCGCAAGGGACTAGGAGGGGGAGACATTCAGTACTTC
CAWSRKGLGGGDIQYF
>TRBJ2-7|TRBV2|17|-|TRBD1
TGCGCCAGCAGTGAAGTGTGGGGGACAGGGCGCTCCTACGAGCAGTACTTC
CASSEVWGTGRSYEQYF
>TRBJ2-1|TRBV18|18|-|TRBD2
TGTGCCAGCTCACCGGCCGGAACTAGCGGGAGAGGGTACAATGAGCAGTTCTTC
CASSPAGTSGRGYNEQFF
>TRBJ1-1|TRBV28|11|-|TRBD1
TGTGCCAGCAGTTTGGGACAGGAACCTTTCTTT
CASSLGQEPFF
>TRBJ1-4|TRBV27|13|-|-
TGTGCCAGCAGCCCCCACCTACCCGGGGAGGTGTTTTTT
CASSPHLPGEVFF
>TRBJ1-5|TRBV6-1|14|-|-
TGTGCCAGCAGCTACAGGGCAGGCAATCAGCCCCAGCATTTT
CASSYRAGNQPQHF
>TRBJ2-2|TRBV6-5|13|-|TRBD2
TGTGCCAGCAGCCGGGAGGACGGCGGGGAGCTGTTTTTT
CASSREDGGELFF
>TRBJ2-7|TRBV7-2|15|-|TRBD2
TGTGCCAGCAGCGACCAAGGACTAGCGGCTGAGGAGCAGTACTTC
CASSDQGLAAEEQYF
>TRBJ2-1|TRBV7-2|16|medium-sized|-
TGTGCCAGCAGCCCAGCTCCCGACAGATCCTACAATGAGCAGTTCTTC
CASSPAPDRSYNEQFF
>TRBJ2-1|TRBV10-3|16|-|TRBD2
TGTGCCATCAGTGCCGGGACTAGCGGGAGGGTCAATGAGCAGTTCTTC
CAISAGTSGRVNEQFF
>TRBJ1-4|TRBV29-1|15|-|TRBD1
TGCAGCGTTCCCGCAGGGGGCTACGGTAATGAAAAACTGTTTTTT
CSVPAGGYGNEKLFF
>TRBJ2-2|TRBV7-6|16|-|TRBD2
TGTGCCAGCACCAGTCTAGCGGGGGAGAACACCGGGGAGCTGTTTTTT
CASTSLAGENTGELFF